Below, 19 T cell receptor beta chains from the same sample are listed, as sequenced in a study of blood T cell repertoires in COVID-19. Here immunoSEQ multiplex PCR was the method, and the copy in TCRdb shows in-frame clones only, minus some. The top ten hold 9.5% to 12% of the sample, which has 100,000 to 150,000 clones, around nine tenths seen once. The specimen sequenced was peripheral blood. These receptors were collected from a woman aged 65 to 85 with COVID-19, enrolled during active disease.

This clone has only one observation. The rearrangement uses TRBV3-1 (or the pseudogene TRBV3-2) and TRBJ1-2; D remains ambiguous. CDR1 and CDR2 from the germline V gene are LGHDT and YNNKEL (reference sequence). V dropped 0 bases and J dropped 0 bases, with 8 bases sitting between them. This CDR3 has 15 residues. CDR3 residues: CASSQDYTANYGYTF. Here the CDR3 DNA reads TGTGCCAGCAGCCAAGATTACACAGCTAACTATGGCTACACCTTC.

The chain combines TRBV9 with TRBJ2-1; TRBD2 agrees at 10 bases. Germline loops: CDR1 SGDLS, CDR2 YYNGEE. The CDR3 runs to 16 residues. V lost 0 bases and J lost 9; bases outside the gene matches: 9. The CDR3 loop reads CASSVVSGGALGEQFF. The CDR3 nucleotides read TGTGCCAGCAGCGTAGTAAGCGGGGGGGCCTTGGGTGAGCAGTTCTTC.

This sequence joins TRBV3-1 (or the pseudogene TRBV3-2) and TRBJ1-1; no firm D call. The V and J ends lost 4 bases and 1 base respectively, with 13 bases between them. The CDR3 extends over 15 amino acids. The germline V gene encodes CDR1 LGHDT and CDR2 YNNKEL (reference sequence). The DNA for the CDR3 is TGTGCCAGCAGCCCGGGGTCCGGTGGGAACACTGAAGCTTTCTTT. It is translated as CASSPGSGGNTEAFF.

This clone turned up a few times. The chain couples TRBV10-1 to TRBJ1-1, with 7 bases aligning to TRBD1. The CDR3 consists of 14 residues. V trimming: 5 bases; J trimming: 2 bases; junction bases outside the gene matches: 5. CDR1 and CDR2 (germline): WNHNN, SYGVQD (reference sequence). This CDR3 is CASSLTGTNTEAFF. The DNA of the CDR3 is TGCGCCAGCAGTTTGACAGGGACTAACACTGAAGCTTTCTTT.

This clone was found a few times. The chain carries TRBV6-2 or TRBV6-3 and TRBJ2-1; TRBD2 agrees at 14 bases. Per the germline V gene, CDR1 is MNHEY and CDR2 is SVGEGT. Trimming took 6 bases from V and 4 from J; bases not matched to a gene: 5. This CDR3 comprises 16 residues. CDR3 in amino acids: CASSGLAGGPYNEQFF. CDR3 DNA sequence: TGTGCCAGCAGCGGACTAGCGGGGGGCCCATACAATGAGCAGTTCTTC.

J is TRBJ2-7 and V is TRBV28; D remains ambiguous. The CDR3 has 12 amino acids. V was trimmed by 5 bases and J by 3 bases, leaving 8 bases between them. Germline loops: CDR1 MDHEN, CDR2 SYDVKM. The CDR3 protein is CASSLLFYEQYF. The CDR3 nucleotides read TGTGCCAGCAGTCTCCTATTCTACGAGCAGTACTTC.

The CDR3 sequence is CASSEVADEAFF. The CDR3 region has the DNA TGTGCCAGCAGTGAAGTGGCGGATGAAGCTTTCTTT. The chain employs TRBV6-1 and TRBJ1-1; D remains ambiguous. This CDR3 is 12 amino acids long. Germline CDR1 and CDR2: MNHNS and SASEGT. Trimming took off 1 base at V and 7 bases at J, with 7 bases between the two ends.

This clone was counted a few times. The chain recombines TRBV28 with TRBJ1-1; D possibly corresponds to TRBD1 (5 bases). The germline gives CDR1 MDHEN, CDR2 SYDVKM. The CDR3 is 11 residues long. V was cut by 4 bases and J by 7 bases, with 7 bases left in between. CDR3: CASSYDSEAFF. The CDR3 DNA reads as TGTGCCAGCAGTTATGACAGTGAAGCTTTCTTT.

This clone has only one observation. V is TRBV7-2 and J is TRBJ1-6; D is ambiguous. The CDR3 contains 16 residues. V was trimmed by 1 base and J by 3 bases, leaving 10 bases between them. CDR1 and CDR2 from the germline V gene are SGHTA and FQGNSA. Here the CDR3 DNA reads TGTGCCAGCAGCTTAGAGAACAGTATCTATAATTCACCCCTCCACTTT. It translates to CASSLENSIYNSPLHF.

The gene calls are TRBV5-1 and TRBJ2-1, with D perhaps TRBD1 (6 bases). The CDR3 has 12 residues. Between the trimmed V and J ends, which lost 3 bases and 7 bases, there was a span of 8 bases. Germline CDR1 and CDR2: SGHRS and YFSETQ. CDR3 in DNA: TGCGCCAGCAGCTGGACAGAAAATGAGCAGTTCTTC. This gives the protein CASSWTENEQFF.

The chain links TRBV3-1 (or the pseudogene TRBV3-2) to TRBJ1-5; 7 bases line up with TRBD1. The V gene's germline CDR1 is LGHDT and CDR2 YNNKEL (reference sequence). The CDR3 loop spans 16 amino acids. V dropped 4 bases and J dropped 4; count of bases not matched to a gene: 10. CDR3 in DNA: TGTGCCAGCAGCCCCTCCGGGGACAGATTAAATCAGCCCCAGCATTTT. This translates into CASSPSGDRLNQPQHF.

The chain joins TRBV7-9 to TRBJ1-1; 10 nucleotides match TRBD1. After removal of 5 bases from V and 4 bases from J, the junction contained 7 bases not matched to a gene. This CDR3 is 15 amino acids long. Germline CDR1 reads SEHNR; CDR2 reads FQNEAQ (reference sequence). The CDR3 sequence is CASSPGQGVSTEAFF. The CDR3, as DNA: TGTGCCAGCAGCCCAGGACAGGGGGTAAGCACTGAAGCTTTCTTT.

The V and J genes are TRBV2 and TRBJ1-4; D remains unclear. The V gene's germline CDR1 is SNHLY and CDR2 FYNNEI. Between the trimmed V and J ends, which lost 6 bases and 2 bases, there was a span of 16 bases. CDR3 length equals 16 residues. This chain's CDR3 is CASRAQPSATNEKLFF. The CDR3 nucleotides read TGTGCCAGCAGGGCACAGCCATCGGCGACTAATGAAAAACTGTTTTTT.

This chain uses TRBV5-1 with TRBJ2-7; the D is unclear. V lost 0 bases and J 7 bases, leaving 11 bases between the germline ends. CDR1 and CDR2 (germline): SGHRS, YFSETQ. The CDR3 contains 13 residues. CDR3 amino acids: CASSLESNLEQYF. The CDR3 DNA is TGCGCCAGCAGCTTGGAATCCAACCTAGAGCAGTACTTC.

The rearrangement uses TRBV7-9 and TRBJ1-1; TRBD1 aligns across 7 bases. V shed 5 bases, J shed 2 bases, and the junction held 5 bases outside the gene matches. In germline, CDR1 is SEHNR, CDR2 FQNEAQ (reference sequence). The CDR3 loop spans 14 amino acids. Here the CDR3 reads CASSAQGYNTEAFF. Here the CDR3 DNA reads TGTGCCAGCAGCGCACAGGGGTACAACACTGAAGCTTTCTTT.

J is TRBJ2-1 and V is TRBV6-2 or TRBV6-3, with TRBD2 identical over 7 bases. CDR1 is MNHEY, CDR2 SVGEGT, per germline. This CDR3 comprises 17 residues. V shed 6 bases, J shed 2 bases, and the junction held 13 bases outside the gene matches. The CDR3 loop reads CASSSPPLAPTYNEQFF. The CDR3 bases are TGTGCCAGCAGCTCCCCACCACTAGCGCCTACCTACAATGAGCAGTTCTTC.

The chain carries TRBV19 and TRBJ1-1, with 9 bases matching TRBD1. The CDR3 totals 13 residues. Germline CDR1 and CDR2: LNHDA and SQIVND (reference sequence). V lost 4 bases, J lost 7 bases, and 4 bases stayed unmatched. CDR3 DNA sequence: TGTGCCAGTAGTACACAGGGGGCTATTGAAGCTTTCTTT. This codes for CASSTQGAIEAFF. Full variable domain (remainder filled in from reference TRBV19 and TRBJ1-1): DGGITQSPKYLFRKEGQNVTLSCEQNLNHDAMYWYRQDPGQGLRLIYYSQIVNDFQKGDIAEGYSVSREKKESFPLTVTSAQKNPTAFYLCASSTQGAIEAFFGQGTRLTVV.

The rearrangement joins TRBV3-1 (or the pseudogene TRBV3-2) to TRBJ1-5; 9 nucleotides agree with TRBD1. Germline V gene sequence: CDR1 LGHDT, CDR2 YNNKEL (reference sequence). V lost 1 base to trimming and J lost 1 base; unmatched junction nucleotides: 14. This CDR3 has 20 residues. The CDR3 coding sequence is TGTGCCAGCAGCCAAGTTGAGGGGCGACAGGGGGGAATAAGCAATCAGCCCCAGCATTTT. It codes for CASSQVEGRQGGISNQPQHF.

The chain is built from TRBV3-1 (or the pseudogene TRBV3-2) and TRBJ1-6; a weak D match, TRBD1 (5 bases). The CDR3 totals 13 residues. Trimming shortened V by 6 bases and J by 10 bases, and 13 bases separated the two germline ends. Germline V CDR1 and CDR2: LGHDT, YNNKEL (reference sequence). CDR3 coding DNA: TGTGCCAGCAGTCGGGGAGGGGAGTCACCCCTCCACTTT. Translated: CASSRGGESPLHF.